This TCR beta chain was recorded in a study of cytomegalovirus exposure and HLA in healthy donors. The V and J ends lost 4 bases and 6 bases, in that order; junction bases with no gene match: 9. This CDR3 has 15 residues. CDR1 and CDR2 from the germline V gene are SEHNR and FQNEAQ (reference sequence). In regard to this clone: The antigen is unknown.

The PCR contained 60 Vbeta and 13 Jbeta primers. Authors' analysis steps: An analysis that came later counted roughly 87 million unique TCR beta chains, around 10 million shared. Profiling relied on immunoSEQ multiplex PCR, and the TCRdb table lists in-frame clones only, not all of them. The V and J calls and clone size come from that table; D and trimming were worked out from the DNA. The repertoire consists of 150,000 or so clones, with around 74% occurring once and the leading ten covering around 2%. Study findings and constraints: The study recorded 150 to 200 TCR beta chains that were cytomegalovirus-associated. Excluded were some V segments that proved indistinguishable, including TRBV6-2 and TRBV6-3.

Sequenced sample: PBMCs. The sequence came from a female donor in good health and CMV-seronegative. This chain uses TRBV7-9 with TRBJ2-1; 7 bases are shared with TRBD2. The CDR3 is CASSSLQRDSNEQFF. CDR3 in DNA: TGTGCCAGCAGCTCACTACAGCGGGATTCCAATGAGCAGTTCTTC.